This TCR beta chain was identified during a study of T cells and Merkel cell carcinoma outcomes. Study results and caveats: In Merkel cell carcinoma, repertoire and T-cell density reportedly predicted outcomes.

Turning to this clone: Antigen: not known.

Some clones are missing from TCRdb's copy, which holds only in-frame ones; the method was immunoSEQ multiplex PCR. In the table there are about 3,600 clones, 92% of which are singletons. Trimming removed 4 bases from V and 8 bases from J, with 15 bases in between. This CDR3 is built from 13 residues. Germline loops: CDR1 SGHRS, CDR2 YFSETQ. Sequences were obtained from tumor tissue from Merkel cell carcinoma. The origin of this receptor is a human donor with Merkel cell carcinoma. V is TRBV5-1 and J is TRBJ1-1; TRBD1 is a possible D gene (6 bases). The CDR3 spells CASSPGDTFEAFF. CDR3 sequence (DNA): TGCGCCAGCAGCCCAGGGGACACTTTCGAAGCTTTCTTT.